The 32 T cell receptor beta chains reported below all come from one sample, sequenced in a study of human T cells and chemical hapten exposure. TCRdb re-called the RACE reads through MiXCR, storing one row per CDR3 protein. The table lists about 93,000 distinct CDR3 sequences, 8.5% of them singletons, with just over 2.5% in the top ten. Time point: pre-sensitization, week 0. Documented treatment: therapeutic diphenylcyclopropenone sensitization with weekly scalp DPC. The sequences come from whole blood, collected in connection with sensitization to the hapten diphenylcyclopropenone (DPC). The source of these receptors is a man aged 35-49 years with alopecia areata. Some clones in this sample may be carry-over from other donors' samples.

This clonotype appeared a few times. The chain has TRBV4-3 and TRBJ2-3; TRBD2 agrees at 7 bases. Per the germline V gene, CDR1 is LGHNA and CDR2 is YSLEER. The V and J ends lost 2 bases and 0 bases, in that order; junction bases with no gene match: 14. The length of the CDR3 is 19 residues. The CDR3 loop is CASSQTYRSGNPSTDTQYF. The CDR3 DNA is TGCGCCAGCAGCCAAACGTATCGAAGCGGGAACCCTAGCACAGATACGCAGTATTTT.

This chain uses TRBV10-2 with TRBJ2-3; unclear D gene. Between the trimmed V and J ends, which lost 0 bases and 11 bases, there was a span of 12 bases. Germline CDR1 and CDR2: WSHSY and SAAADI. This CDR3 is built from 13 residues. The CDR3 DNA reads as TGCGCCAGCAGTGAGTCGACTTGGGGTAGGCAGTATTTT. It yields the protein CASSESTWGRQYF.

This clonotype showed up many times. The rearrangement joins TRBV6-5 to TRBJ2-7; 10 nucleotides line up with TRBD2. The CDR3 consists of 14 residues. Germline lookup yields CDR1 MNHEY and CDR2 SVGAGI. After removal of 6 bases from V and 6 bases from J, the junction contained 8 bases not matched to a gene. In nucleotides, the CDR3 is TGTGCCAGCAGCCTAACCGGGACTAGCGCCGAGCAGTACTTC. Translating it yields CASSLTGTSAEQYF.

This chain connects TRBV19 to TRBJ2-1; tentative D call: TRBD1 (6 bases). From germline, CDR1 is LNHDA and CDR2 SQIVND (reference sequence). The germline V and J ends were trimmed by 10 bases and 8 bases, with 18 bases remaining between them. The CDR3 extends over 13 amino acids. The CDR3 DNA reads as TGTGCCATTATGAAAGGCAGGGGCGATGAGCAGTTCTTC. It specifies CAIMKGRGDEQFF.

V and J are TRBV24-1 and TRBJ1-5; no clear D gene. Trimming removed 4 bases from V and 7 bases from J, with 25 bases in between. CDR3 length: 18 residues. Germline lookup yields CDR1 KGHDR and CDR2 SFDVKD. In nucleotides, the CDR3 is TGTGCCACCAGTGACCGCCCGGGCCAGTCGGGCCTAGGGCAGCCCCAGCATTTT. Protein sequence: CATSDRPGQSGLGQPQHF.

This clonotype was counted many times. The chain combines TRBV24-1 with TRBJ2-3; the D is unclear. This CDR3 spans 18 amino acids. V was shortened by 4 bases and J by 0 bases, with 19 bases between the two germline ends. The V gene's germline CDR1 is KGHDR and CDR2 SFDVKD. As DNA, the CDR3 is TGTGCCACCAGTGAGGAGAACGGCCTAACCTTAAGCACAGATACGCAGTATTTT. It specifies CATSEENGLTLSTDTQYF.

This clonotype was detected a few times. This chain joins TRBV28 and TRBJ2-5; no definite D call. From germline, CDR1 is MDHEN and CDR2 SYDVKM. Trimming pared 6 bases from V and 1 base from J, leaving 21 bases between. The CDR3 has 17 residues. CDR3 in amino acids: CASSGPISDGFQETQYF. In DNA form, the CDR3 reads TGTGCCAGCAGCGGACCAATATCGGACGGATTCCAAGAGACCCAGTACTTC. The variable domain in full, with the rest retrieved from reference TRBV28 and TRBJ2-5, is DVKVTQSSRYLVKRTGEKVFLECVQDMDHENMFWYRQDPGLGLRLIYFSYDVKMKEKGDIPEGYSVSREKKERFSLILESASTNQTSMYLCASSGPISDGFQETQYFGPGTRLLVL.

CDR3 nucleotides: TGCGCCAGCAGCCCGGATTTAGGGGCCGGCACAGATACGCAGTATTTT. Amino acid sequence: CASSPDLGAGTDTQYF. The chain couples TRBV4-3 to TRBJ2-3, with D perhaps matching TRBD1 (5 bases). CDR3 length equals 16 residues. V lost 4 bases to trimming and J lost 1 base, with 15 bases between them. CDR1 is LGHNA, CDR2 YSLEER, per germline.

This clonotype came up many times. The chain uses TRBV15 and TRBJ2-7; a possible D gene is TRBD2 (6 bases). Trimming stripped 0 bases from V and 9 bases from J, with 12 bases between. This CDR3 has 13 amino acids. CDR1 is LNHNV, CDR2 YYDKDF, per germline (reference sequence). CDR3 bases: TGTGCCACCAGCAGAGATGAGGAGGGTCGGCAGTACGTC. It yields the protein CATSRDEEGRQYV.

This chain uses TRBV11-1 with TRBJ2-1; D might be TRBD2 (5 bases). In germline, CDR1 is SGHAT, CDR2 FQDESV (reference sequence). With 2 bases removed from V and 9 bases from J, the gap between germline ends came to 23 bases. The CDR3 extends over 17 amino acids. Here the CDR3 reads CASSLSSSGPSSSEQFF. The CDR3 DNA sequence: TGTGCCAGCAGCTTATCCTCTTCGGGCCCTAGCTCGAGTGAGCAGTTCTTC.

This clonotype was counted only a few times. The rearrangement links TRBV20-1 to TRBJ1-5, with D perhaps TRBD1 (5 bases). CDR3 length: 16 amino acids. V shed 2 bases and J shed 0 bases, with 14 bases lying between them. The germline gives CDR1 DFQATT, CDR2 SNEGSKA (reference sequence). DNA of the CDR3: TGCAGTGCTAGAAGCCCCGCGACAGATAGCAATCAGCCCCAGCATTTT. Translated: CSARSPATDSNQPQHF.

The rearrangement links TRBV20-1 to TRBJ2-7; 7 bases match TRBD1. Per germline, CDR1 DFQATT and CDR2 SNEGSKA (reference sequence). The CDR3 has 14 amino acids. V trimming: 2 bases; J trimming: 4 bases; junction bases outside the gene matches: 8. In nucleotides, the CDR3 is TGCAGTGCTAGAAAAACCGGGACAGCGTACGAGCAGTACGTC. Translating it yields CSARKTGTAYEQYV.

This clonotype was seen a handful of times. This sequence joins TRBV7-9 and TRBJ2-3, with D hard to call. Germline CDR1 reads SEHNR; CDR2 reads FQNEAQ (reference sequence). This CDR3 comprises 15 residues. Trimming removed 4 bases at V and 2 bases at J, with 13 bases between. In DNA, the CDR3 is TGTGCCAGCAGCTCCCCCCAGGACCTCACAGATACGCAGTATTTT. It codes for CASSSPQDLTDTQYF.

The rearrangement links TRBV7-2 to TRBJ2-3, with D hard to call. This CDR3 has 12 amino acids. Germline CDR1 is SGHTA and CDR2 is FQGNSA. Trimming took 6 bases from V and 4 from J, leaving 8 bases between them. CDR3 DNA sequence: TGTGCCAGCAGTCGATTCGCAGATACGCAGTATTTT. It is translated as CASSRFADTQYF. Combining the CDR3 with reference TRBV7-2 and TRBJ2-3 gives the whole variable domain GAGVSQSPSNKVTEKGKDVELRCDPISGHTALYWYRQSLGQGLEFLIYFQGNSAPDKSGLPSDRFSAERTGGSVSTLTIQRTQQEDSAVYLCASSRFADTQYFGPGTRLTVL.

A few counts support this clonotype. CDR3 loop: CASSYSGRNNYEQYF. The CDR3 DNA follows: TGTGCCAGCAGTTACTCGGGGCGGAACAACTACGAGCAGTACTTC. The gene calls are TRBV6-6 and TRBJ2-7, with D perhaps matching TRBD1 (5 bases). Germline lookup yields CDR1 MNHNY and CDR2 SVGAGI (reference sequence). CDR3 length equals 15 residues. Trimming removed 0 bases at V and 3 bases at J, with 12 bases between.

This clonotype was counted only a few times. The chain links TRBV29-1 to TRBJ1-2; D may be TRBD1 (5 bases). V was shortened by 7 bases and J by 8 bases, with 11 bases between the two germline ends. From germline, CDR1 is SQVTM and CDR2 ANQGSEA. This CDR3 has 10 amino acids. Here the CDR3 DNA reads TGCAGCGGTTACCAGGGAGGCTACACCTTC. It codes for CSGYQGGYTF.

The J gene is TRBJ2-3, the V gene TRBV12-3 or TRBV12-4; 13 nucleotides align to TRBD2. This CDR3 contains 17 residues. The V gene end was trimmed by 4 bases and the J gene end by 2 bases; junction bases not matched to a gene: 6. DNA for the CDR3: TGTGCCAGCAGTTCCCCGGGACTAGCGGGGCCCACAGATACGCAGTATTTT. Its translation is CASSSPGLAGPTDTQYF.

On this clonotype itself: At one end, the junction sequence differs from germline, possibly due to a read error. The chain couples TRBV7-2 to TRBJ2-1; D unclear. This CDR3 spans 17 amino acids. CDR1 is SGHTA, CDR2 FQGNSA, per germline. For the CDR3, the DNA is TGTGTCAGCAGCTCCCCCCTCGACTTGCTTCACTACAATGAGCAGTTCTTC. The encoded protein is CVSSSPLDLLHYNEQFF.

This clonotype has ten or more counts. The chain couples TRBV3-1 to TRBJ2-2; D not certain. CDR1 is LGHDT, CDR2 YNNKEL, per germline (reference sequence). V lost 4 bases to trimming and J lost 5 bases, with 8 bases between them. The CDR3 totals 13 residues. CDR3 region: CASSRTDTGELFF. DNA of the CDR3: TGTGCCAGCAGCCGAACTGATACCGGGGAGCTGTTTTTT.

This clonotype turned up a few times. J is TRBJ1-1 and V is TRBV5-1, with 9 bases fitting TRBD1. This CDR3 has 15 amino acids. Losses at the gene ends were 4 bases for V and 4 bases for J; bases not matched to a gene: 8. The germline V gene encodes CDR1 SGHRS and CDR2 YFSETQ. CDR3 DNA: TGCGCCAGCAGCAGAGCCCCGGGACAGGGCACTGAAGCTTTCTTT. It specifies CASSRAPGQGTEAFF. The whole variable domain, filled in from reference TRBV5-1 and TRBJ1-1, reads KAGVTQTPRYLIKTRGQQVTLSCSPISGHRSVSWYQQTPGQGLQFLFEYFSETQRNKGNFPGRFSGRQFSNSRSEMNVSTLELGDSALYLCASSRAPGQGTEAFFGQGTRLTVV.

A word on this clonotype: Since no conserved phenylalanine or tryptophan closes the CDR3, a read error is the likely cause. This sequence joins TRBV7-8 and TRBJ2-7; D ambiguous. The germline V gene has CDR1 SGHVS and CDR2 FQNEAQ. This CDR3 spans 13 amino acids. V dropped 5 bases and J dropped 6 bases, with 14 bases sitting between them. CDR3 sequence reads: CASSRPSLGEQYS. The CDR3 DNA reads as TGTGCCAGCAGCCGACCCAGCTTGGGCGAGCAGTACTCC.

This clonotype was picked up many times. V and J are TRBV10-2 and TRBJ2-1; tentatively, D is TRBD2 (5 bases). Germline lookup yields CDR1 WSHSY and CDR2 SAAADI. The CDR3 runs to 13 residues. V gave up 2 bases and J gave up 5 bases, with 7 bases separating them. The CDR3 DNA sequence: TGCGCCAGCAGTGAGAACGGGAACAATGAGCAGTTCTTC. Translating gives CASSENGNNEQFF.

This clonotype has just a few counts. V is TRBV6-5 and J is TRBJ1-4; TRBD1 might be the D (5 bases). The germline V and J ends were trimmed by 2 bases and 4 bases, with 14 bases remaining between them. Germline-derived CDR1 and CDR2 are MNHEY and SVGAGI. The CDR3 is 16 residues long. CDR3 loop: CASSYRPGQINEKLFF. The CDR3 DNA follows: TGTGCCAGCAGTTACCGACCAGGGCAGATTAATGAAAAACTGTTTTTT.

This clonotype has a count of ten or more. The chain couples TRBV20-1 to TRBJ1-2, with 9 bases that match TRBD1. Germline V CDR1 and CDR2: DFQATT, SNEGSKA (reference sequence). The V segment lost 6 bases and the J segment 5 bases; nucleotides outside the gene matches: 10. The CDR3 runs to 14 residues. The CDR3 is CSAIPGQGGYGYTF. CDR3 DNA sequence: TGCAGTGCAATTCCGGGACAGGGCGGTTATGGCTACACCTTC.

This sequence joins TRBV27 and TRBJ2-1; 7 nucleotides agree with TRBD2. V shed 5 bases, J shed 3 bases, and the junction held 7 bases outside the gene matches. Looked up from germline, CDR1 is MNHEY and CDR2 is SMNVEV (reference sequence). The CDR3 is 15 residues long. In DNA, the CDR3 is TGTGCCAGCAGTCGGCTAGCGGATATCTACAATGAGCAGTTCTTC. It encodes CASSRLADIYNEQFF.

This clonotype was recorded a few times. The V gene is TRBV6-6, the J gene TRBJ1-6; TRBD1 is a possible D gene (6 bases). Between the trimmed V and J ends, which lost 6 bases and 0 bases, there was a span of 15 bases. The CDR3 has 17 residues. CDR1 and CDR2 from the germline V gene are MNHNY and SVGAGI (reference sequence). The CDR3 is CASSREGGSSYNSPLHF. In DNA form, the CDR3 reads TGTGCCAGCAGCAGAGAGGGGGGGAGCTCCTATAATTCACCCCTCCACTTT.

The rearrangement links TRBV30 to TRBJ1-1, with a possible D match to TRBD1 (6 bases). From germline, CDR1 is GTSNPN and CDR2 SVGIG (reference sequence). The CDR3 spans 13 residues. Trimming removed 2 bases from V and 5 bases from J, with 12 bases in between. Here the CDR3 reads CAWSPNQGTEAFF. The CDR3 DNA reads as TGTGCCTGGAGTCCAAACCAGGGGACTGAAGCTTTCTTT.

This sequence joins TRBV27 and TRBJ2-7; 11 positions match TRBD2. Germline V gives CDR1 MNHEY, CDR2 SMNVEV (reference sequence). The ends lost 4 bases at V and 6 bases at J; junction bases unmatched: 11. The CDR3 loop spans 16 amino acids. In nucleotides, the CDR3 is TGTGCCAGCAGTTCCAGACTAGCGGGACCCTCTCCCGAGCAGTACTTC. Translated, it gives CASSSRLAGPSPEQYF.

This clonotype has at least ten counts. The chain has TRBV2 and TRBJ2-4; a possible D gene is TRBD2 (6 bases). The CDR3 contains 16 residues. Germline loops: CDR1 SNHLY, CDR2 FYNNEI. V was clipped by 0 bases and J by 0 bases, with 9 bases between them. For the CDR3, the DNA is TGTGCCAGCAGTGAAGCGGGGGGTCTAGCCAAAAACATTCAGTACTTC. Residues: CASSEAGGLAKNIQYF.

The table lists this clonotype with many counts. The V call is TRBV5-4, the J call TRBJ1-4; 10 nucleotides align to TRBD1. The ends lost 4 bases at V and 8 bases at J; junction bases unmatched: 8. Germline V gene data show CDR1 as SGHNT and CDR2 as YYREEE (reference sequence). The CDR3 sequence is 15 residues long. CDR3 amino acids: CASSASPGQGEKLFF. The CDR3 nucleotides are TGTGCCAGCAGCGCGAGCCCGGGACAGGGGGAAAAACTGTTTTTT. Filled out from reference TRBV5-4 and TRBJ1-4, the complete variable domain reads ETGVTQSPTHLIKTRGQQVTLRCSSQSGHNTVSWYQQALGQGPQFIFQYYREEENGRGNFPPRFSGLQFPNYSSELNVNALELDDSALYLCASSASPGQGEKLFFGSGTQLSVL.

This clonotype was seen more than once but under ten times. J is TRBJ2-1 and V is TRBV12-3 or TRBV12-4; TRBD1 agrees at 10 bases. J was trimmed by 9 bases and V by 2 bases; bases with no gene match: 7. The CDR3 extends over 15 amino acids. The CDR3 region is CASSLQGQGIGEQFF. CDR3 DNA sequence: TGTGCCAGCAGTTTACAGGGACAGGGGATTGGTGAGCAGTTCTTC.

This clonotype has only a few counts. The chain couples TRBV13 to TRBJ2-7, with 8 bases matching TRBD2. The CDR3 is 15 amino acids. After removal of 5 bases from V and 3 bases from J, the junction contained 9 bases not matched to a gene. Germline lookup yields CDR1 PRHDT and CDR2 FYEKMQ (reference sequence). The CDR3 coding sequence is TGTGCCAGCAGCGCCCGGACTAGCTCTATCTACGAGCAGTACTTC. Protein sequence: CASSARTSSIYEQYF.